The 7 T cell receptor beta chains presented below share a single source sample, sequenced in a study of identifying expanded T cells in peripheral blood. Repertoires were generated with immunoSEQ multiplex PCR, while TCRdb's copy carries only in-frame clones and drops some. The sample shows roughly 100,000 clones, around 89% of them seen only once. Specimen: blood. The source is a person aged 18 to 75 in good health.

The chain links TRBV4-1 to TRBJ2-3; the match to TRBD2 covers 7 bases. The CDR3 has 15 residues. J gave up 8 bases and V 0 bases, and 8 bases lay outside the gene matches. Germline values: CDR1 MGHRA, CDR2 YSYEKL. CDR3 amino acids: CASSQELSGGGTQYF. The CDR3 DNA reads as TGCGCCAGCAGCCAAGAGCTTTCGGGAGGCGGTACGCAGTATTTT.

The chain recombines TRBV4-3 with TRBJ2-3, with D possibly being TRBD2 (6 bases). This CDR3 has 11 residues. Trimming removed 3 bases at V and 9 bases at J, with 7 bases between. Germline CDR1 LGHNA, CDR2 YSLEER. This CDR3 is CASSQGLTQYF. CDR3 coding DNA: TGCGCCAGCAGCCAGGGACTCACGCAGTATTTT.

The rearrangement links TRBV6-6 to TRBJ2-7; D may be TRBD1 (6 bases). The CDR3 totals 14 residues. Germline V gene sequence: CDR1 MNHNY, CDR2 SVGAGI (reference sequence). V was pared by 5 bases and J by 3 bases, with 14 bases between. The CDR3 nucleotides are TGTGCCAGCAGTCGATCGAGACAGGACTACGAGCAGTACTTC. It encodes CASSRSRQDYEQYF.

This chain uses TRBV7-7 with TRBJ2-1; D call uncertain. Trimming pared 1 base from V and 1 base from J, leaving 8 bases between. Per the germline V gene, CDR1 is SSHAT and CDR2 is FNYEAQ (reference sequence). The CDR3 runs to 15 residues. The DNA for the CDR3 is TGTGCCAGCAGCTTAGTCTTTGGTTCCTACAATGAGCAGTTCTTC. Translated, it gives CASSLVFGSYNEQFF. The entire variable domain, with the rest obtained from reference TRBV7-7 and TRBJ2-1, is as follows: GAGVSQSPRYKVTKRGQDVTLRCDPISSHATLYWYQQALGQGPEFLTYFNYEAQPDKSGLPSDRFSAERPEGSISTLTIQRTEQRDSAMYRCASSLVFGSYNEQFFGPGTRLTVL.

The chain recombines TRBV7-2 with TRBJ2-7, with D possibly TRBD2 on 6 matching bases. The V and J ends lost 1 base and 6 bases respectively, with 13 bases between them. The V gene's germline CDR1 is SGHTA and CDR2 FQGNSA. This CDR3 has 14 amino acids. CDR3 nucleotides: TGTGCCAGCAGCTTAGGGACTACCGGACTCGAGCAGTACTTC. Amino acid sequence: CASSLGTTGLEQYF.

This clone turned up a few times. The chain recombines TRBV5-1 with TRBJ1-6, with a tentative D call TRBD1 (5 bases). V lost 4 bases to trimming and J lost 9 bases, with 14 bases between them. Germline CDR1 and CDR2: SGHRS and YFSETQ. This CDR3 is built from 14 residues. The DNA for the CDR3 is TGCGCCAGCAGCCCCGTGGGGCCGACTTCACCCCTCCACTTT. It translates to CASSPVGPTSPLHF.

V gene TRBV19 combines with J gene TRBJ1-2; D possibly corresponds to TRBD1 (5 bases). The length of the CDR3 is 14 residues. Per the germline V gene, CDR1 is LNHDA and CDR2 is SQIVND (reference sequence). V shed 4 bases and J shed 2 bases, with 11 bases lying between them. The CDR3 nucleotides read TGTGCCAGTAGTACAGGGCCCCCAAACTATGGCTACACCTTC. Its protein product is CASSTGPPNYGYTF.